The 10 T cell receptor beta chains listed next were all sequenced from one sample in a study of early stage breast cancer tumors. Clones were sequenced by immunoSEQ multiplex PCR, and TCRdb holds only the in-frame ones, with some missing. The sample has 4,000 to 6,000 clones, 65% to 75% seen once. The sample taken for sequencing was normal breast tissue next to the tumor. Receptors originate from a person between 60 and 69 years old with breast cancer.

This clone counts as hyperexpanded. The chain uses TRBV6-5 and TRBJ1-1; no firm D call. Germline CDR1 MNHEY, CDR2 SVGAGI. V lost 2 bases and J 0 bases, leaving 10 bases between the germline ends. This CDR3 contains 15 residues. CDR3 region: CASSYAPFMNTEAFF. In DNA, the CDR3 is TGTGCCAGCAGTTACGCTCCCTTCATGAACACTGAAGCTTTCTTT.

The chain carries TRBV27 and TRBJ1-1, with a tentative D call TRBD1 (5 bases). CDR1 and CDR2 from the germline V gene are MNHEY and SMNVEV (reference sequence). The CDR3 runs 16 residues. Trimming removed 5 bases from V and 3 bases from J, with 19 bases in between. This CDR3 reads CASSPPFRVGHTEAFF. In DNA, the CDR3 is TGTGCCAGCAGTCCCCCTTTCAGGGTGGGGCACACTGAAGCTTTCTTT.

This clone is labeled hyperexpanded. V usage is TRBV2 and J usage is TRBJ2-3; D may be TRBD1 (6 bases). The CDR3 is 13 residues long. The germline V gene encodes CDR1 SNHLY and CDR2 FYNNEI. V gave up 6 bases and J gave up 0 bases, with 7 bases separating them. Written as DNA, the CDR3 is TGTGCCAGCAGCGGACAGAGCACAGATACGCAGTATTTT. Encoded protein: CASSGQSTDTQYF. Complete variable domain (other parts from reference TRBV2 and TRBJ2-3): EPEVTQTPSHQVTQMGQEVILRCVPISNHLYFYWYRQILGQKVEFLVSFYNNEISEKSEIFDDQFSVERPDGSNFTLKIRSTKLEDSAMYFCASSGQSTDTQYFGPGTRLTVL.

The DNA of the CDR3 is TGTGCCAGCAGCTTAGATATCGGGGTAGGAACTGAAGCTTTCTTT. Protein: CASSLDIGVGTEAFF. The chain joins TRBV7-8 to TRBJ1-1; D remains unclear. Trimming shortened V by 1 base and J by 5 bases, and 14 bases separated the two germline ends. The germline gives CDR1 SGHVS, CDR2 FQNEAQ. The CDR3 is 15 amino acids.

The chain couples TRBV6-5 to TRBJ2-7, with D possibly matching TRBD1 (5 bases). V dropped 0 bases and J dropped 2 bases, with 11 bases sitting between them. The CDR3 sequence is 15 residues long. Germline V gene data show CDR1 as MNHEY and CDR2 as SVGAGI. Written as DNA, the CDR3 is TGTGCCAGCAGTTACTCGCTCGGACAAACCTACGAGCAGTACTTC. It is translated as CASSYSLGQTYEQYF.

In its sample, this clone was seen a few times. This chain joins TRBV11-3 and TRBJ1-2, with TRBD1 as a possible D gene (5 bases). From germline, CDR1 is SGHNT and CDR2 YENEEA. CDR3 length: 14 amino acids. Trimming took off 6 bases at V and 7 bases at J, with 18 bases between the two ends. Here the CDR3 reads CASSQVWGEGGYTF. In DNA, the CDR3 is TGTGCCAGCAGTCAGGTGTGGGGGGAAGGTGGCTACACCTTC. The full variable domain, its missing parts supplied by reference TRBV11-3 and TRBJ1-2, is EAGVVQSPRYKIIEKKQPVAFWCNPISGHNTLYWYLQNLGQGPELLIRYENEEAVDDSQLPKDRFSAERLKGVDSTLKIQPAELGDSAVYLCASSQVWGEGGYTFGSGTRLTVV.

The chain joins TRBV19 to TRBJ2-7, with D tentatively TRBD1 (6 bases). CDR1 is LNHDA, CDR2 SQIVND, per germline (reference sequence). The V gene lost 5 bases and the J gene lost 4 bases, with 21 bases spanning the gap. The CDR3 spans 16 residues. The CDR3 loop is CASSATPGQGKYEQYF. In DNA form, the CDR3 reads TGTGCCAGTAGTGCCACCCCCGGGCAGGGGAAGTACGAGCAGTACTTC.

V is TRBV29-1 and J is TRBJ2-1; 7 bases fit TRBD2. After removal of 3 bases from V and 10 bases from J, the junction contained 9 bases not matched to a gene. Germline CDR1 SQVTM, CDR2 ANQGSEA. This CDR3 has 13 amino acids. The CDR3 DNA sequence: TGCAGCGTTGAGCCTCGACTAGCTAGGGAGCAGTTCTTC. Translated: CSVEPRLAREQFF.

V gene TRBV5-1 combines with J gene TRBJ2-1; TRBD2 matches 7 bases. Per the germline V gene, CDR1 is SGHRS and CDR2 is YFSETQ. This CDR3 spans 13 amino acids. The junction had 4 bases not matched to a gene; V was cut back by 5 bases and J by 5 bases. The CDR3 protein is CASSLAGNNEQFF. CDR3 nucleotide sequence: TGCGCCAGCAGTTTAGCGGGCAACAATGAGCAGTTCTTC.

This clone has only a few counts. The chain combines TRBV6-5 with TRBJ1-1; 8 nucleotides line up with TRBD1. This CDR3 has 14 amino acids. Trimming cost V 5 bases and J 3 bases; bases outside gene matches: 5. CDR1 and CDR2 (germline): MNHEY, SVGAGI. Here the CDR3 DNA reads TGTGCCAGCAGTGATTTACAGGGGGACACTGAAGCTTTCTTT. Protein: CASSDLQGDTEAFF.